This T cell receptor (beta chain) was recovered during a study of Graves' ophthalmopathy and Graves' hyperthyroidism. Cases classed as stable hyperthyroidism had no ophthalmopathy within 18 months of follow-up. The authors isolated PBMCs from over 7.5 ml of fresh peripheral blood. The trim removed 6 bases at V and 0 bases at J, leaving 10 bases unmatched. CDR1 is SGHNT and CDR2 is YENEEA in the germline V gene. The CDR3 is made up of 16 amino acids. Amplification targeted the TCR beta CDR3 regions, with RNA transcripts as the source material. Second-round multiplex PCR followed a first-round RT-PCR using HTBI primers. In TCRdb, the multiplex PCR reads were re-called with MiXCR into one record per CDR3 protein. This repertoire shows hundreds of thousands of distinct CDR3 sequences, around 20% found once; its top ten account for 3%. Study conclusions and caveats: Ophthalmopathy and stable hyperthyroidism were discriminated by a 13-signature model, with around 88% sensitivity and approximately 77% specificity.

This clonotype was observed at least ten times. The antigen remains unidentified. The chain recombines TRBV11-3 with TRBJ1-2; 7 nucleotides line up with TRBD1. Specimen: peripheral blood. The receptor comes from a woman under 30 with stable Graves' hyperthyroidism. The CDR3 DNA reads as TGTGCCAGCAGGCAGGGGGGCAGCCAAGCTAACTATGGCTACACCTTC. Translated: CASRQGGSQANYGYTF.